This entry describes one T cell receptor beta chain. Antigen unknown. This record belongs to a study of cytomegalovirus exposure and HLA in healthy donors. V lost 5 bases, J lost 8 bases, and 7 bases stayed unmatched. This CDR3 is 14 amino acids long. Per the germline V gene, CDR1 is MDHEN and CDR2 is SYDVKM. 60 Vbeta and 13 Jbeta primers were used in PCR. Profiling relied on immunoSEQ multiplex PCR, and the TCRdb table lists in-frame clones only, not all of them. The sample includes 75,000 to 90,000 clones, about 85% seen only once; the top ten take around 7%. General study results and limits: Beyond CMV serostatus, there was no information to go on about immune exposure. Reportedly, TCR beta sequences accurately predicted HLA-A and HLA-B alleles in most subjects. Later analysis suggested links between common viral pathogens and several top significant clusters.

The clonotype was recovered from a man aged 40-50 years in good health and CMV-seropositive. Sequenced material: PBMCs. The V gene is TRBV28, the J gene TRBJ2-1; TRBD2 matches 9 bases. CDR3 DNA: TGTGCCAGCAGTCTCAGGGGGACTAGCTATGAGCAGTTCTTC. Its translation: CASSLRGTSYEQFF.